This T cell receptor beta chain emerged from a study of OX40 agonist ivuxolimab in advanced cancers. The study, taken as a whole, reports: Expanded peripheral T cells had an undetermined antigen specificity. Within 6 weeks, CD4+ and CD8+ blood T cells expanded clonally at 0.1 to 3.0 mg/kg.

Autoimmune disease history or systemic immunosuppression meant exclusion. By sample share, this clone is medium-sized. Its specificity is unknown. Produced via immunoSEQ multiplex PCR; TCRdb's table is partial and in-frame only. The sample records tens of thousands of clones, 80% to 90% being singletons. The CDR3 totals 15 residues. Trimming cost V 5 bases and J 2 bases; bases outside gene matches: 6. In germline, CDR1 is LNHDA, CDR2 SQIVND (reference sequence). This sequence joins TRBV19 and TRBJ1-5; 7 bases line up with TRBD1. This TCR derives from an adult with an advanced solid tumor such as melanoma, head and neck, liver or kidney cancer. Here the sequenced sample was CD4+ or CD8+ T cells sorted from blood, taken in a trial of the OX40 agonist ivuxolimab. The CDR3: CASSVTGDGNQPQHF. As DNA, the CDR3 is TGTGCCAGTAGTGTTACAGGGGATGGCAATCAGCCCCAGCATTTT.